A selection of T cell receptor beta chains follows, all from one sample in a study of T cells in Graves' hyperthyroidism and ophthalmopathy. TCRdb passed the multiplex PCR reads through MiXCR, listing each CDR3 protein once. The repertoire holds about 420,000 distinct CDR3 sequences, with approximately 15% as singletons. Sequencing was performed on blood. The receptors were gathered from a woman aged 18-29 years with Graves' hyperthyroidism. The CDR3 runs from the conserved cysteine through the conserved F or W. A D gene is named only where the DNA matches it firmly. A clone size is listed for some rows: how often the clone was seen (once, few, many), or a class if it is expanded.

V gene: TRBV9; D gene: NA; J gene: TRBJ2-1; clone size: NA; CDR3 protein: CASSPRHQGIGNEQFF; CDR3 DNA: TGTGCCAGCAGCCCCCGCCACCAGGGGATAGGAAATGAGCAGTTCTTC
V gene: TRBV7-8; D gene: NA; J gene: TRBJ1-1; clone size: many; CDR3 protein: CASSGPVRGTEAFF; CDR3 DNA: TGTGCCAGCAGCGGGCCAGTTCGGGGCACTGAAGCTTTCTTT
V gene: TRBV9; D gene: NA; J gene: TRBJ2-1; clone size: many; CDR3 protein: CASEGGPGVNEQFF; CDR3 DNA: TGTGCCAGCGAGGGCGGGCCGGGGGTCAATGAGCAGTTCTTC
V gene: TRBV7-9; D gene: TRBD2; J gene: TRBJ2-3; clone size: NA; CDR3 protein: CASSSSLSGGLDTQYF; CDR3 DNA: TGTGCCAGCAGCTCATCGCTTAGCGGGGGGTTAGATACGCAGTATTTT
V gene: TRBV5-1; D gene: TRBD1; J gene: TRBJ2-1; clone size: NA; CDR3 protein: CASSLEITGGEQFF; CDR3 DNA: TGCGCCAGCAGCTTAGAGATTACAGGGGGTGAGCAGTTCTTC
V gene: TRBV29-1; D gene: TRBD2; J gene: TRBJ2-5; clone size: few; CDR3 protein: CSVAGGGEETQYF; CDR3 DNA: TGCAGCGTTGCTGGCGGGGGGGAAGAGACCCAGTACTTC
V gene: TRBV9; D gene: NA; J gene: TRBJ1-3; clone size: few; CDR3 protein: CASSAGTTIYF; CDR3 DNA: TGTGCCAGCAGCGCCGGGACAACCATATATTTT
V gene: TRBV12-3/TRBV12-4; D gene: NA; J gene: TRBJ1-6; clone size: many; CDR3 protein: CASSLARTAYNSPLHF; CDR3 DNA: TGTGCCAGCAGTTTAGCGCGGACGGCCTATAATTCACCCCTCCACTTT
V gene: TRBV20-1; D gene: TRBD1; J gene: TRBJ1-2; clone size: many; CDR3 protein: CSAREAGTGVRHGYTF; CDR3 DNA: TGCAGTGCTAGAGAAGCCGGGACAGGGGTTAGGCATGGCTACACCTTC
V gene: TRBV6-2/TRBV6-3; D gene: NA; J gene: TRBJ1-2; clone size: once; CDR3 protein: CASSYAPGQLYGYTF; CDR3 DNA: TGTGCCAGCAGTTACGCTCCCGGACAGCTCTATGGCTACACCTTC
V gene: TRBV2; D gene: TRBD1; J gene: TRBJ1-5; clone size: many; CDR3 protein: CASSSQGGAAGQPQHF; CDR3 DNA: TGTGCCAGCAGCTCTCAAGGGGGCGCGGCAGGACAGCCCCAGCATTTT
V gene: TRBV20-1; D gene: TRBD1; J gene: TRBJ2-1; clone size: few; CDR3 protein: CSARARTGFSEQFF; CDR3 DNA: TGCAGTGCTAGGGCCCGGACAGGGTTTAGTGAGCAGTTCTTC
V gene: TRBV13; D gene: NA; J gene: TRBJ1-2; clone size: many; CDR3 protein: CASSVDGRYTF; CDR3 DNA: TGTGCCAGCAGCGTGGACGGGCGCTACACCTTC
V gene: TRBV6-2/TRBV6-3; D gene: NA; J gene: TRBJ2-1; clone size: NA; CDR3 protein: CVSTKEDRNNEQFF; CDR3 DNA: TGTGTCAGCACCAAAGAGGACAGAAACAATGAGCAGTTCTTC
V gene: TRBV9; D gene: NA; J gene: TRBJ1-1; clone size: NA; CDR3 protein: CASSVVTGLNGEAFF; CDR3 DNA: TGTGCCAGCAGCGTAGTGACGGGATTAAACGGTGAAGCTTTCTTT
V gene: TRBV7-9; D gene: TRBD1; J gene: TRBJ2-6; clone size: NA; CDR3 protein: CASSQLRTGSGANVLTF; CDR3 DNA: TGTGCCAGCAGCCAACTAAGGACAGGCTCTGGGGCCAACGTCCTGACTTTC
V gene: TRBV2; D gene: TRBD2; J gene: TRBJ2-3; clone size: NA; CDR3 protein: CASGERGGDTQYF; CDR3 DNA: TGTGCCAGCGGCGAGCGGGGGGGGGATACGCAGTATTTT
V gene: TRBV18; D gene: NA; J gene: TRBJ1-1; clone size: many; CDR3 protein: CASSPPQFRTEAFF; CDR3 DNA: TGTGCCAGCTCACCACCCCAATTCCGCACTGAAGCTTTCTTT
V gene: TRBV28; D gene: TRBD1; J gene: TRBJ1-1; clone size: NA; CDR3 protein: CASSPAGGKNTEAFF; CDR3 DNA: TGTGCCAGCAGTCCGGCAGGGGGCAAGAACACTGAAGCTTTCTTT
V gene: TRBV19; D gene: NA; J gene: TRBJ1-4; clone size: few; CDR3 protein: CASAPVPENEKLFF; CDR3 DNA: TGTGCCAGCGCTCCGGTTCCAGAAAATGAAAAACTGTTTTTT
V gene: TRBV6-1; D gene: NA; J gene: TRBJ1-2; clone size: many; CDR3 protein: CASSEALRSGGYTF; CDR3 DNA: TGTGCCAGCAGTGAAGCTCTCCGTTCTGGGGGCTACACCTTC
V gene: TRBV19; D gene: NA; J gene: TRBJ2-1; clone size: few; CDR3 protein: CASSLGNNEQFF; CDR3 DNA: TGTGCCAGTAGTCTCGGCAACAATGAGCAGTTCTTC
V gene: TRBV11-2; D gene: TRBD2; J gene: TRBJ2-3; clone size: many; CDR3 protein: CASSLVGGGGDTQYF; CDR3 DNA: TGTGCCAGCAGCTTAGTGGGGGGGGGGGGAGATACGCAGTATTTT
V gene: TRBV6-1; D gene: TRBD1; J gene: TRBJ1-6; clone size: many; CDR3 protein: CASSDQGGNSPLHF; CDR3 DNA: TGTGCCAGCAGTGACCAGGGGGGAAATTCACCCCTCCACTTT
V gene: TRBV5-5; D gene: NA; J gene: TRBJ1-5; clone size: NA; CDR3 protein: CASGVAVGQPQHF; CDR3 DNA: TGTGCCAGCGGGGTCGCGGTGGGTCAGCCCCAGCATTTT
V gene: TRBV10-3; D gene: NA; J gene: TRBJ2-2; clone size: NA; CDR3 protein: CAFKDREGTGELFF; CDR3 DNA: TGTGCCTTCAAGGACAGGGAGGGCACCGGGGAGCTGTTTTTT
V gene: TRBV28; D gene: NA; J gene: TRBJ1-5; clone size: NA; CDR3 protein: CATWWGDLQPQHF; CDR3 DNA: TGTGCCACTTGGTGGGGGGACCTTCAGCCCCAGCATTTT
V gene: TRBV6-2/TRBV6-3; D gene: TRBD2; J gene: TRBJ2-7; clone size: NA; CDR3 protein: CTSTAGGEQYF; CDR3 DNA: TGTACCAGCACTGCGGGGGGGGAGCAGTACTTC
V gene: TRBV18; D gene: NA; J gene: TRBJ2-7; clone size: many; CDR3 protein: CASSPGGTYEQYF; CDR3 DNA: TGTGCCAGCTCACCAGGGGGTACCTACGAGCAGTACTTC
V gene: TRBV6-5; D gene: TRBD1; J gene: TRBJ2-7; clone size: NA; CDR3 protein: CASSYVDRGEVEQYF; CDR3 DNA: TGTGCCAGCAGTTACGTGGACAGGGGCGAGGTCGAGCAGTACTTC